This T cell receptor beta chain derives from a study of T cells in localized non-small cell lung cancer. Sequenced by immunoSEQ multiplex PCR; TCRdb stores in-frame clones only, minus some. The sample carries about 26,000 clones, about 88% recorded once. V shed 7 bases, J shed 10 bases, and the junction held 10 bases outside the gene matches. Germline V gives CDR1 MNHEY, CDR2 SMNVEV (reference sequence). This CDR3 region has 13 residues. Concerning this clone itself: Its antigen remains unknown.

Study results and caveats: Tumor samples were not multi-region, leaving intratumor heterogeneity unexcluded. A median of roughly 55 of the top 100 tumor clones appeared in adjacent lung, which was paired and uninvolved. T cell clonality was highest in uninvolved adjacent lung, above tumor. Longer overall survival accompanied higher blood T cell density.

The source is a female donor at least 60 years old with stage II squamous cell lung carcinoma. The input for sequencing was peripheral blood, taken before any cancer treatment. This rearrangement joins TRBV27 to TRBJ2-1; 7 positions match TRBD2. This CDR3 is CASIGREAGEQFF. Written as DNA, the CDR3 is TGTGCCAGCATTGGAAGGGAAGCGGGGGAGCAGTTCTTC.